Below, one T cell receptor beta chain is given with its context. The data were taken from a study of blood T cell repertoires in COVID-19. Here immunoSEQ multiplex PCR was the method, and the copy in TCRdb shows in-frame clones only, minus some. There are over 250,000 clones in the sample; around nine tenths occur only once, and roughly 2.2% lies in the top ten. From germline, CDR1 is SNHLY and CDR2 FYNNEI. CDR3 size: 14 residues. The V end was cut by 6 bases, the J end by 4 bases, with 13 bases between. This sequence was found in a man aged 50 to 60 with acute or convalescent COVID-19. The chain is built from TRBV2 and TRBJ1-5; maybe TRBD1 (5 bases). Sequencing input: peripheral blood. The CDR3 DNA is TGTGCCAGCAGACAACAGGCCAGAAATCAGCCCCAGCATTTT. It translates to CASRQQARNQPQHF.